One sample yielded the 20 T cell receptor beta chains listed below, sequenced in a study of blood T cell repertoires in COVID-19. Profiling relied on immunoSEQ multiplex PCR, and the TCRdb table lists in-frame clones only, not all of them. Among roughly 110,000 clones listed, about 87% were seen once. Sequencing was carried out using peripheral blood. The receptors were sampled from a man aged 45-60 years with active or convalescent COVID-19.

The chain joins TRBV13 to TRBJ1-4; 7 nucleotides agree with TRBD1. Per germline, CDR1 PRHDT and CDR2 FYEKMQ (reference sequence). CDR3 length: 17 amino acids. Trimming removed 5 bases from V and 8 bases from J; junction bases left unmatched: 17. Here the CDR3 reads CASSAYHADREVEKLFF. The CDR3 bases are TGTGCCAGCAGCGCCTACCACGCCGACAGGGAGGTAGAAAAACTGTTTTTT.

The V call is TRBV7-2, the J call TRBJ2-7, with D tentatively TRBD1 (6 bases). CDR1 is SGHTA and CDR2 is FQGNSA in the germline V gene. V dropped 4 bases and J dropped 3 bases, with 13 bases sitting between them. The CDR3 is made up of 14 amino acids. In DNA form, the CDR3 reads TGTGCCAGCAGCTACGGGACAAAAGGCTACGAGCAGTACTTC. It codes for CASSYGTKGYEQYF.

This chain connects TRBV2 to TRBJ1-5; 11 bases align to TRBD1. Germline V gene sequence: CDR1 SNHLY, CDR2 FYNNEI. The CDR3 spans 15 residues. V shed 6 bases and J 7 bases; nucleotides not matched to a gene: 8. CDR3 sequence reads: CASSATGTGGQPQHF. The DNA of the CDR3 is TGTGCCAGCAGCGCTACCGGGACAGGGGGGCAGCCCCAGCATTTT.

The CDR3 is CASSPRGGGGTEAFF. CDR3 sequence (DNA): TGTGCCAGCAGCCCCCGTGGCGGGGGGGGAACTGAAGCTTTCTTT. The gene calls are TRBV3-1 (or the pseudogene TRBV3-2) and TRBJ1-1, with a possible D match to TRBD1 (5 bases). V gave up 4 bases and J gave up 5 bases, with 17 bases separating them. CDR1 is LGHDT and CDR2 is YNNKEL in the germline V gene (reference sequence). The CDR3 is 15 residues long.

This chain links TRBV7-9 with TRBJ2-7; 7 bases line up with TRBD2. The CDR3 has 11 amino acids. The V segment lost 6 bases and the J segment 7 bases; nucleotides outside the gene matches: 3. Germline V gene lookup returns CDR1 SEHNR and CDR2 FQNEAQ (reference sequence). CDR3 protein: CASRYGGEQYF. The CDR3 bases are TGTGCCAGCAGGTACGGGGGGGAGCAGTACTTC.

CDR3 sequence: CASSRFPGSGNTIYF. CDR3 in DNA: TGTGCCAGCAGCCGCTTTCCGGGCTCTGGAAACACCATATATTTT. The rearrangement links TRBV7-8 to TRBJ1-3; D is unresolved. The CDR3 consists of 15 residues. V lost 5 bases and J 0 bases, leaving 11 bases between the germline ends. The germline CDR1 and CDR2 sequences are SGHVS and FQNEAQ.

This clone has more than one count but fewer than ten. The chain is built from TRBV6-6 and TRBJ2-1, with no clear D. This CDR3 has 14 residues. Per the germline V gene, CDR1 is MNHNY and CDR2 is SVGAGI (reference sequence). The V and J ends lost 7 bases and 0 bases respectively, with 10 bases between them. DNA for the CDR3: TGTGCCAGCACTCCGGTTAGCTCCTACAATGAGCAGTTCTTC. The encoded protein is CASTPVSSYNEQFF.

V and J are TRBV5-1 and TRBJ2-7, with 11 bases matching TRBD1. Trimming cost V 4 bases and J 4 bases; bases outside gene matches: 10. From germline, CDR1 is SGHRS and CDR2 YFSETQ. The CDR3 has 16 amino acids. The chain's CDR3 is CASSRTGQGALYEQYF. DNA of the CDR3: TGCGCCAGCAGCCGGACAGGACAGGGGGCATTGTACGAGCAGTACTTC.

The rearrangement joins TRBV7-9 to TRBJ1-5; maybe TRBD1 (5 bases). Trimming stripped 11 bases from V and 0 bases from J, with 11 bases between. CDR1 is SEHNR, CDR2 FQNEAQ, per germline (reference sequence). This CDR3 spans 13 amino acids. The DNA of the CDR3 is TGTGCCGGGTCGGGGGGTAGCAATCAGCCCCAGCATTTT. Translating it yields CAGSGGSNQPQHF. Supplemented by reference TRBV7-9 and TRBJ1-5, the full variable domain reads DTGVSQNPRHKITKRGQNVTFRCDPISEHNRLYWYRQTLGQGPEFLTYFQNEAQLEKSRLLSDRFSAERPKGSFSTLEIQRTEQGDSAMYLCAGSGGSNQPQHFGDGTRLSIL.

The rearrangement uses TRBV27 and TRBJ1-1; D remains ambiguous. In germline, CDR1 is MNHEY, CDR2 SMNVEV (reference sequence). Trimming took 3 bases from V and 11 from J, leaving 16 bases between them. CDR3 length equals 13 residues. CDR3 sequence reads: CASSFYLGEEAFF. For the CDR3, the DNA is TGTGCCAGCAGTTTCTACCTTGGGGAGGAGGCTTTCTTT.

J is TRBJ2-1 and V is TRBV28; possibly TRBD1 for D (6 bases). The CDR3 contains 17 residues. V dropped 2 bases and J dropped 5 bases, with 19 bases sitting between them. The germline V gene has CDR1 MDHEN and CDR2 SYDVKM. The CDR3 reads CASSLKTGRQYHNEQFF. The CDR3 DNA sequence: TGTGCCAGCAGTTTAAAAACAGGGAGACAATACCACAATGAGCAGTTCTTC.

The rearrangement uses TRBV20-1 and TRBJ1-1, with unresolved D. This CDR3 is 11 amino acids long. Germline values: CDR1 DFQATT, CDR2 SNEGSKA (reference sequence). V lost 4 bases and J lost 11, with 14 bases in between. This chain's CDR3 is CSAIPWHGAFF. In nucleotides, the CDR3 is TGCAGTGCTATCCCATGGCACGGGGCTTTCTTT.

The CDR3 sequence: CASSLSNYGYTF. The CDR3 nucleotides read TGTGCCAGCAGCCTATCTAACTATGGCTACACCTTC. The chain links TRBV21-1 to TRBJ1-2. TRBV21-1 is marked as a pseudogene. The CDR3 runs to 12 residues.

The chain joins TRBV7-9 to TRBJ2-7, with D possibly TRBD1 on 6 matching bases. The germline V gene has CDR1 SEHNR and CDR2 FQNEAQ (reference sequence). The CDR3 runs 14 residues. The V end lost 5 bases, the J end lost 1 base, and 12 bases lay between the germline ends. The CDR3 region has the DNA TGTGCCAGCAGCCGACTACAGGGTTCCTACGAGCAGTACTTC. Its translation: CASSRLQGSYEQYF.

The V and J genes are TRBV15 and TRBJ1-5, with D perhaps matching TRBD1 (5 bases). This CDR3 comprises 16 residues. V was shortened by 4 bases and J by 9 bases, with 22 bases between the two germline ends. Looked up from germline, CDR1 is LNHNV and CDR2 is YYDKDF (reference sequence). In DNA, the CDR3 is TGTGCCACCAGCAACCGAGGACAATTCTCGGGTCGGCCCCAGCATTTT. Translated, it gives CATSNRGQFSGRPQHF.

V gene TRBV3-1 (or the pseudogene TRBV3-2) combines with J gene TRBJ1-5, with 7 bases aligning to TRBD1. Germline V gene sequence: CDR1 LGHDT, CDR2 YNNKEL (reference sequence). The CDR3 covers 14 residues. After removal of 4 bases from V and 3 bases from J, the junction contained 3 bases not matched to a gene. The CDR3 DNA follows: TGTGCCAGCAGCCGGGACAGCTTCAATCAGCCCCAGCATTTT. Translating it yields CASSRDSFNQPQHF.

Here the CDR3 reads CASSIGGALNQPQHF. The CDR3 DNA follows: TGTGCCAGTAGTATAGGGGGAGCGCTGAATCAGCCCCAGCATTTT. The gene calls are TRBV19 and TRBJ1-5; D uncertain. V lost 1 base and J 4 bases, leaving 11 bases between the germline ends. Germline V lookup: CDR1 LNHDA, CDR2 SQIVND (reference sequence). The CDR3 is 15 amino acids.

The chain combines TRBV6-5 with TRBJ1-1, with D possibly matching TRBD1 (5 bases). The CDR3 has 15 residues. The germline V and J ends were trimmed by 4 bases and 5 bases, with 17 bases remaining between them. Looked up from germline, CDR1 is MNHEY and CDR2 is SVGAGI. In nucleotides, the CDR3 is TGTGCCAGCAGTTCTCATACGGCGGGGGAGACTGAAGCTTTCTTT. Encoded protein: CASSSHTAGETEAFF.

This chain connects TRBV19 to TRBJ2-5; 7 nucleotides line up with TRBD1. Germline loops: CDR1 LNHDA, CDR2 SQIVND (reference sequence). CDR3 size: 12 residues. The ends lost 9 bases at V and 5 bases at J; junction bases unmatched: 6. For the CDR3, the DNA is TGTGCCAGCCAGGGGGTTGGGGAGACCCAGTACTTC. It encodes CASQGVGETQYF.

The CDR3, as DNA: TGTGCCAGCAGTTTCGGGGGAGCATCCTACGAGCAGTACTTC. Protein: CASSFGGASYEQYF. The chain joins TRBV28 to TRBJ2-7, with D perhaps matching TRBD2 (6 bases). This CDR3 has 14 residues. V was trimmed by 3 bases and J by 1 base, leaving 10 bases between them. Germline-derived CDR1 and CDR2 are MDHEN and SYDVKM.